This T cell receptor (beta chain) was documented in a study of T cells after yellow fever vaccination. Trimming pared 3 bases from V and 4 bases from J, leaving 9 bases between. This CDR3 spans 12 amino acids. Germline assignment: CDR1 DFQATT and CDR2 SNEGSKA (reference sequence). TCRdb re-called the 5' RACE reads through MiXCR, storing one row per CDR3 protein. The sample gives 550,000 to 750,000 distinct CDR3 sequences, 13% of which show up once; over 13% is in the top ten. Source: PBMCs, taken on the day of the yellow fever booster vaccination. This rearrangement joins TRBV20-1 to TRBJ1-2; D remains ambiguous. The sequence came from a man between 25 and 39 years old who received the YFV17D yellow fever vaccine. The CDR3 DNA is TGCAGTGCTAGGGTGTCAACCTATGGCTACACCTTC. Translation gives CSARVSTYGYTF.